This passage covers 18 T cell receptor beta chains from one sample sequenced in a study of blood T cell repertoires in COVID-19. Using immunoSEQ multiplex PCR, the repertoire was profiled, and TCRdb retains in-frame clones only, with some absent. Of about 190,000 clones detected, around 85% appear once; the ten largest clones hold 9.5% to 15%. The sequenced material came from peripheral blood. These receptors were taken from a woman in her fifties or sixties with acute or convalescent COVID-19.

The chain joins TRBV30 to TRBJ1-5; D is perhaps TRBD1 (6 bases). Looked up from germline, CDR1 is GTSNPN and CDR2 is SVGIG (reference sequence). Trimming took 5 bases from V and 6 from J, leaving 14 bases between them. The CDR3 extends over 13 amino acids. In nucleotides, the CDR3 is TGTGCCTGGGAAGAGGGAGGGGGTCAGCCCCAGCATTTT. Translating it yields CAWEEGGGQPQHF.

In nucleotides, the CDR3 is TGTGCCAGTAGTATCAGGGGGCGAGCCGGGACTAATGAAAAACTGTTTTTT. Translation: CASSIRGRAGTNEKLFF. The chain joins TRBV19 to TRBJ1-4, with 8 bases matching TRBD1. There are 17 residues in the CDR3. CDR1 is LNHDA, CDR2 SQIVND, per germline (reference sequence). With V trimmed by 3 bases and J by 2 bases, 8 bases remained unmatched.

V is TRBV18 and J is TRBJ2-7, with D maybe TRBD2 (6 bases). Trimming stripped 5 bases from V and 0 bases from J, with 17 bases between. Per the germline V gene, CDR1 is KGHSH and CDR2 is LQKENI. This CDR3 is built from 16 residues. CDR3 DNA: TGTGCCAGCTCAATGGGACTCCACTCCCCCTCCTACGAGCAGTACTTC. It translates to CASSMGLHSPSYEQYF. The full variable domain, with the rest looked up from reference TRBV18 and TRBJ2-7, is NAGVMQNPRHLVRRRGQEARLRCSPMKGHSHVYWYRQLPEEGLKFMVYLQKENIIDESGMPKERFSAEFPKEGPSILRIQQVVRGDSAAYFCASSMGLHSPSYEQYFGPGTRLTVT.

The CDR3 region is CASSYRGGGYTF. The CDR3 DNA sequence: TGTGCCAGCAGTTACCGAGGGGGTGGCTACACCTTC. V is TRBV6-5 and J is TRBJ1-2, with D perhaps matching TRBD1 (6 bases). Germline V gene sequence: CDR1 MNHEY, CDR2 SVGAGI. CDR3 length: 12 residues. The ends were cut back, 2 bases at V and 7 bases at J, with 8 bases in the middle.

The rearrangement joins TRBV5-4 to TRBJ2-3, with a tentative D call TRBD1 (6 bases). Trimming took 1 base from V and 1 from J, leaving 7 bases between them. CDR3 length: 14 residues. CDR1 and CDR2 from the germline V gene are SGHNT and YYREEE (reference sequence). Here the CDR3 DNA reads TGTGCCAGCAGCTTGCGGACAGGCACAGATACGCAGTATTTT. Translating it yields CASSLRTGTDTQYF.

The chain carries TRBV19 and TRBJ1-1, with 8 positions matching TRBD1. Trimming took 4 bases from V and 6 from J; bases not matched to a gene: 10. The CDR3 has 15 residues. Germline-derived CDR1 and CDR2 are LNHDA and SQIVND (reference sequence). CDR3 nucleotides: TGTGCCAGTAGTACCCAGGGGGCGCGAGTCGCTGAAGCTTTCTTT. It codes for CASSTQGARVAEAFF. The full variable domain, in which reference TRBV19 and TRBJ1-1 provide the parts outside the CDR3, is DGGITQSPKYLFRKEGQNVTLSCEQNLNHDAMYWYRQDPGQGLRLIYYSQIVNDFQKGDIAEGYSVSREKKESFPLTVTSAQKNPTAFYLCASSTQGARVAEAFFGQGTRLTVV.

V usage is TRBV30 and J usage is TRBJ1-2, with 7 bases aligning to TRBD1. This CDR3 spans 12 amino acids. J gave up 6 bases and V 3 bases, and 4 bases lay outside the gene matches. The germline V gene has CDR1 GTSNPN and CDR2 SVGIG (reference sequence). For the CDR3, the DNA is TGTGCCTGGAGCCCTACAGGGGATGGCTACACCTTC. Translation: CAWSPTGDGYTF. Supplemented by reference TRBV30 and TRBJ1-2, the full variable domain reads SQTIHQWPATLVQPVGSPLSLECTVEGTSNPNLYWYRQAAGRGLQLLFYSVGIGQISSEVPQNLSASRPQDRQFILSSKKLLLSDSGFYLCAWSPTGDGYTFGSGTRLTVV.

The J gene is TRBJ2-2, the V gene TRBV16; 7 nucleotides align to TRBD1. Germline trimming cut 2 bases from V and 0 bases from J; bases unmatched to any gene: 3. Per the germline V gene, CDR1 is KGHSY and CDR2 is FQNENV. This CDR3 region has 16 residues. CDR3 DNA sequence: TGTGCCAGCAGCCAAACAGGGGTCGCGAACACCGGGGAGCTGTTTTTT. Protein product: CASSQTGVANTGELFF.

V gene TRBV5-1 combines with J gene TRBJ2-5, with TRBD2 matching 12 bases. The V segment lost 6 bases and the J segment 5 bases; nucleotides outside the gene matches: 14. The germline CDR1 and CDR2 sequences are SGHRS and YFSETQ. The CDR3 is 17 residues long. The CDR3 sequence: CASTLGLAGGPGETQYF. DNA for the CDR3: TGCGCCAGCACCCTGGGGCTAGCGGGAGGGCCTGGGGAGACCCAGTACTTC.

The chain uses TRBV7-6 and TRBJ2-5; 7 positions agree with TRBD1. The CDR3 length is 14 residues. The trim removed 6 bases at V and 4 bases at J, leaving 8 bases unmatched. Germline CDR1 and CDR2: SGHVS and FNYEAQ. In DNA, the CDR3 is TGTGCCAGCAGTTGGACGGGACAGCGAGAGACCCAGTACTTC. Encoded protein: CASSWTGQRETQYF.

The genes are TRBV19 and TRBJ2-4; weak D call: TRBD2 (6 bases). Trimming shortened V by 8 bases and J by 2 bases, and 7 bases separated the two germline ends. The CDR3 covers 12 residues. The germline V gene encodes CDR1 LNHDA and CDR2 SQIVND (reference sequence). The CDR3 spells CASRGTKNIQYF. The CDR3 DNA is TGTGCCAGTCGGGGGACCAAAAACATTCAGTACTTC. Together with reference TRBV19 and TRBJ2-4, the CDR3 gives the full variable domain: DGGITQSPKYLFRKEGQNVTLSCEQNLNHDAMYWYRQDPGQGLRLIYYSQIVNDFQKGDIAEGYSVSREKKESFPLTVTSAQKNPTAFYLCASRGTKNIQYFGAGTRLSVL.

This chain connects TRBV28 to TRBJ2-1; weak D call: TRBD2 (6 bases). Trimming shortened V by 7 bases and J by 4 bases, and 20 bases separated the two germline ends. Germline loops: CDR1 MDHEN, CDR2 SYDVKM. The CDR3 consists of 16 residues. The CDR3 loop is CASIPLRGSGYNEQFF. The CDR3 DNA follows: TGTGCCAGCATCCCCCTCCGGGGGAGTGGGTACAATGAGCAGTTCTTC.

The CDR3 sequence: CASSPGQGQETQYF. The CDR3 DNA is TGTGCCAGTAGCCCGGGACAGGGCCAAGAGACCCAGTACTTC. The J gene is TRBJ2-5, the V gene TRBV19; TRBD1 matches 9 bases. The CDR3 runs to 14 residues. Germline V lookup: CDR1 LNHDA, CDR2 SQIVND (reference sequence). Losses at the gene ends were 6 bases for V and 1 base for J; bases not matched to a gene: 3.

The chain couples TRBV10-1 to TRBJ2-2, with a weak D call TRBD2 (7 bases). The V end was cut by 11 bases, the J end by 2 bases, with 30 bases between. From germline, CDR1 is WNHNN and CDR2 SYGVQD (reference sequence). The CDR3 loop spans 19 amino acids. The CDR3 DNA follows: TGCGCCTCGGGCCCGGTAAGGGGGGAGGGCTTTACAAACACCGGGGAGCTGTTTTTT. It specifies CASGPVRGEGFTNTGELFF.

The CDR3 DNA reads as TGTGCCAGCAGCTTGGGGGGGGTCCAAGAGACCCAGTACTTC. It translates to CASSLGGVQETQYF. The rearrangement uses TRBV5-4 and TRBJ2-5; D may be TRBD2 (6 bases). The CDR3 covers 14 residues. The germline V gene encodes CDR1 SGHNT and CDR2 YYREEE (reference sequence). The V end was cut by 0 bases, the J end by 1 base, with 7 bases between. Variable domain in full (rest from reference TRBV5-4 and TRBJ2-5): ETGVTQSPTHLIKTRGQQVTLRCSSQSGHNTVSWYQQALGQGPQFIFQYYREEENGRGNFPPRFSGLQFPNYSSELNVNALELDDSALYLCASSLGGVQETQYFGPGTRLLVL.

This chain joins TRBV5-1 and TRBJ1-4; possibly TRBD1 for D (5 bases). CDR3 length: 15 amino acids. V shed 4 bases and J shed 0 bases, with 10 bases lying between them. CDR1 and CDR2 from the germline V gene are SGHRS and YFSETQ. As DNA, the CDR3 is TGCGCCAGCAGCCGGGGGACCGCAACTAATGAAAAACTGTTTTTT. Protein sequence: CASSRGTATNEKLFF.

The rearrangement links TRBV5-6 to TRBJ2-7; 9 nucleotides match TRBD2. Germline loops: CDR1 SGHDT, CDR2 YYEEEE. Trimming took 2 bases from V and 6 from J; bases not matched to a gene: 15. This CDR3 spans 17 amino acids. The CDR3 bases are TGTGCCAGCAGCTTTCTAGCGGGACTGGGCTTCTCCGGCGAGCAGTACTTC. Translating it yields CASSFLAGLGFSGEQYF.

The V and J genes are TRBV15 and TRBJ1-1; 8 nucleotides match TRBD1. The germline V gene has CDR1 LNHNV and CDR2 YYDKDF (reference sequence). V shed 0 bases, J shed 8 bases, and the junction held 14 bases outside the gene matches. CDR3 length: 17 amino acids. The CDR3 DNA reads TGTGCCACCAGCAGAGATTTCACGGCAGGGGGCAAAAACGAAGCTTTCTTT. This gives the protein CATSRDFTAGGKNEAFF.